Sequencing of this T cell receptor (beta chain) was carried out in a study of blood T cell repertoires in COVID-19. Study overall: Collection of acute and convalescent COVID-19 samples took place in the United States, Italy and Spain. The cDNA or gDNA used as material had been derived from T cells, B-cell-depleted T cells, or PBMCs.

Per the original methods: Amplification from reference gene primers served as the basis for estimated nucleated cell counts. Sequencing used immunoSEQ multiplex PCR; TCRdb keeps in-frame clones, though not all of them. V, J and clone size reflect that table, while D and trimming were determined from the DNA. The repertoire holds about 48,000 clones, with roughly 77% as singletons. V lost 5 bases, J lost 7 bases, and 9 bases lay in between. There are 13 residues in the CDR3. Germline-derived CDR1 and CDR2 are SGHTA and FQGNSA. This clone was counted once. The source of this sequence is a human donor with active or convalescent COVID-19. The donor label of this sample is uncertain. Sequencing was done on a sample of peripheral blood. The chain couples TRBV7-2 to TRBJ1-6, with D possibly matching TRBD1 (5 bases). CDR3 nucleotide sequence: TGTGCCAGCAGCGGCCAGGGAAATTCACCCCTCCACTTT. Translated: CASSGQGNSPLHF.